This TCR beta chain appears in the sequencing data of a study of regulatory T cells. The study's findings and limits: Hydrophobic residues at CDR3 positions 6 and 7 were enriched in conventional CD4+ T cells of CD3G-deficient patients. In patients, unique TRB V-J pairs were restricted and V/J usage skewed, especially in Tregs.

Comments on this clone: Antigen: not known.

CDR3 size: 12 residues. Trimming removed 2 bases from V and 7 bases from J, with 8 bases in between. Germline values: CDR1 MNHNY, CDR2 SVGAGI (reference sequence). At testing, patients were 2 to 39 years old, with reduced naive and increased memory T-cell proportions. Amplification used 52 TRBV primers and 13 TRBJ primers. Repertoires were generated with immunoSEQ multiplex PCR, while TCRdb's copy carries only in-frame clones and drops some. Among 25,000 to 35,000 clones listed, 92% were seen once. The sequencing input was conventional CD4+ T cells sorted from blood. The source of this sequence is a person aged 18 to 35 with CD3G deficiency. The rearrangement uses TRBV6-6 and TRBJ1-1; the D gene is possibly TRBD1 (5 bases). The CDR3: CASSYDRFEAFF. The CDR3 DNA reads as TGTGCCAGCAGTTACGACAGATTTGAAGCTTTCTTT.